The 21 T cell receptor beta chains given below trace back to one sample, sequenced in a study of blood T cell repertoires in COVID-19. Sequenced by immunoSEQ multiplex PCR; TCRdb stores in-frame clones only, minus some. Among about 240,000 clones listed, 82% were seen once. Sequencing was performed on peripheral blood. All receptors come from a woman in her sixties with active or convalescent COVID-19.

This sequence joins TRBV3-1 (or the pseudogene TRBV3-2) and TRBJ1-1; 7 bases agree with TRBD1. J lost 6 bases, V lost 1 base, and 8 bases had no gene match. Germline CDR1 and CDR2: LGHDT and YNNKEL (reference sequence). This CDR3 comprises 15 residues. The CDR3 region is CASSQVETGLSEAFF. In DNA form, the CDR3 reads TGTGCCAGCAGCCAAGTTGAGACAGGGTTATCTGAAGCTTTCTTT.

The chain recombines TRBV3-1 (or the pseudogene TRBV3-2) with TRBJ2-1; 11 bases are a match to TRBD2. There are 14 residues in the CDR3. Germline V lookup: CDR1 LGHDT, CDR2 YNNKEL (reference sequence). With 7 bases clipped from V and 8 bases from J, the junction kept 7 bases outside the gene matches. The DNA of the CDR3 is TGTGCCAGCACCCTTAGCGGGGGGGCCGATGAGCAGTTCTTC. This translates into CASTLSGGADEQFF.

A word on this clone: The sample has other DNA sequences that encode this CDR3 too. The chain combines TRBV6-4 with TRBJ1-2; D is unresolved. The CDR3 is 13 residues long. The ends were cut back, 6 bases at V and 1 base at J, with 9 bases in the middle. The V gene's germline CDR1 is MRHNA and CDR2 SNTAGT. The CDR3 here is CASSSGLNYGYTF. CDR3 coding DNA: TGTGCCAGCAGCTCCGGACTTAACTATGGCTACACCTTC.

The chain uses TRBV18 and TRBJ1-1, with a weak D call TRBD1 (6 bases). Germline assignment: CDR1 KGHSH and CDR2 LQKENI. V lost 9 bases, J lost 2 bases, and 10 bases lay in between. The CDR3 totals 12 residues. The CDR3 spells CASHRENTEAFF. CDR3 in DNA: TGTGCCAGTCACAGGGAAAACACTGAAGCTTTCTTT.

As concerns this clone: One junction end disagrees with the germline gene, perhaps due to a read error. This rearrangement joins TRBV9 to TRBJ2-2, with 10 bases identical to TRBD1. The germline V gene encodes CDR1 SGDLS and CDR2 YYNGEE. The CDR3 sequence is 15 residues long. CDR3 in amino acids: CARSPRTGGGGELFF. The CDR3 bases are TGTGCCCGCAGCCCTCGGACAGGGGGAGGGGGGGAGCTGTTTTTT.

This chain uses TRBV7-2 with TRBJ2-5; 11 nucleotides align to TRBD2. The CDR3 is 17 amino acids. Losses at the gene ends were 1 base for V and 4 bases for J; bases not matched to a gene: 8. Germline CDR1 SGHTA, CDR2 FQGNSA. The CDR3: CASSLGGSGGARETQYF. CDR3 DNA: TGTGCCAGCAGCTTAGGTGGTAGCGGGGGGGCCCGAGAGACCCAGTACTTC.

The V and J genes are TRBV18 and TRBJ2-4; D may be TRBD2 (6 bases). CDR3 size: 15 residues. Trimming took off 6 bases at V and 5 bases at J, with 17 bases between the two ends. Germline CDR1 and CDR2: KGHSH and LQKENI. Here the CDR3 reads CASSPQRRVENIQYF. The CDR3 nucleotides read TGTGCCAGCTCTCCTCAGAGGAGGGTCGAAAACATTCAGTACTTC.

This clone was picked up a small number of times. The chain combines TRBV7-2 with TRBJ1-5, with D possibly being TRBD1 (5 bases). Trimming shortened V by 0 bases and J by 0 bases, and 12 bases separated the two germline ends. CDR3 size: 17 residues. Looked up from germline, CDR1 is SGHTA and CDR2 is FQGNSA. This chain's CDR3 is CASSLALTGASNQPQHF. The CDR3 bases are TGTGCCAGCAGCTTAGCGCTAACAGGTGCTAGCAATCAGCCCCAGCATTTT.

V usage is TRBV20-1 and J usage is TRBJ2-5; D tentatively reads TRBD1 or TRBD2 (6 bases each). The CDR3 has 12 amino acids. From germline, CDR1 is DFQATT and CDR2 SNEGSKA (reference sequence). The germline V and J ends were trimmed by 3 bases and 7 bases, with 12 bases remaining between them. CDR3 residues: CSASGGRGTQYF. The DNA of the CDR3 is TGCAGTGCTAGTGGGGGGCGAGGGACCCAGTACTTC.

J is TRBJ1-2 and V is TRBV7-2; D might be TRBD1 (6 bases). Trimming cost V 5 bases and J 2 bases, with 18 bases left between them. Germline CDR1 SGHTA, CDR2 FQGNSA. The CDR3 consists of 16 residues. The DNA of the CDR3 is TGTGCCAGCAGCCCCGGGGGGGCGATAAACAACTATGGCTACACCTTC. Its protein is CASSPGGAINNYGYTF.

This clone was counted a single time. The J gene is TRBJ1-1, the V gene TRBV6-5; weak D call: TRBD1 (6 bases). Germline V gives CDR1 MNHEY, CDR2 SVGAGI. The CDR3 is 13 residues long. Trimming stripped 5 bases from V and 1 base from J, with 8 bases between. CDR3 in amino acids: CASSRTANTEAFF. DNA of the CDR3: TGTGCCAGCAGTCGGACAGCGAACACTGAAGCTTTCTTT.

CDR3 coding DNA: TGCAGCGGCTTAAGCTACAGGGCGAGGAACACTGAAGCTTTCTTT. This sequence encodes CSGLSYRARNTEAFF. The V gene is TRBV29-1, the J gene TRBJ1-1; tentative D call: TRBD1 (6 bases). This CDR3 is 15 amino acids long. Trimming took 7 bases from V and 1 from J, leaving 19 bases between them. CDR1 SQVTM and CDR2 ANQGSEA come from the germline V gene.

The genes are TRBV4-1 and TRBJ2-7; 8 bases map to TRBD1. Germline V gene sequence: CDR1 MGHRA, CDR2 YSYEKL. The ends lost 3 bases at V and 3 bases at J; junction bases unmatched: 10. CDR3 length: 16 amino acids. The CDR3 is CASSHFETGGYYEQYF. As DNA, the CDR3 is TGCGCCAGCAGCCATTTTGAAACAGGGGGTTACTACGAGCAGTACTTC.

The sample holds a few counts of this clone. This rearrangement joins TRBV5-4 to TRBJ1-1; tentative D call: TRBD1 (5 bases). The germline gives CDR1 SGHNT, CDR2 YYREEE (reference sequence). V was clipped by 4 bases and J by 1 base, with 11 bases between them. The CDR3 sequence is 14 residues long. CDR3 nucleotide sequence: TGTGCCAGCAGCCACGACAGACAGAACACTGAAGCTTTCTTT. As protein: CASSHDRQNTEAFF.

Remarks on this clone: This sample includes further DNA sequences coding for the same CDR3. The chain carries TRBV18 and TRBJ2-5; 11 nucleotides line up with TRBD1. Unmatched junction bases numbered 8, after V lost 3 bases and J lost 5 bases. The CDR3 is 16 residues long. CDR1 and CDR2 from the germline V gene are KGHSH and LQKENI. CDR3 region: CASSPPTGTGGETQYF. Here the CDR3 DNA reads TGTGCCAGCTCACCGCCAACCGGGACAGGGGGTGAGACCCAGTACTTC.

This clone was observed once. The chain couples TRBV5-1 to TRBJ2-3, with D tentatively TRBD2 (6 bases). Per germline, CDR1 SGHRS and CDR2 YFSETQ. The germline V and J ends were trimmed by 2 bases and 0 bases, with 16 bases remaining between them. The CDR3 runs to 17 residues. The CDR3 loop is CASSFPGGPLSTDTQYF. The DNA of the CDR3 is TGCGCCAGCAGCTTCCCCGGGGGTCCTCTTAGCACAGATACGCAGTATTTT.

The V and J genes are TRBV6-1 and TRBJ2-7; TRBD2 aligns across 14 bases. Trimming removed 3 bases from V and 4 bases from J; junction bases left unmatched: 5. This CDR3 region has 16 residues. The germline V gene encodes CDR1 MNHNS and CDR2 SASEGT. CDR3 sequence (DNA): TGTGCCAGCAGTGAGCGGACTAGCGGGGGGACATACGAGCAGTACTTC. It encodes CASSERTSGGTYEQYF.

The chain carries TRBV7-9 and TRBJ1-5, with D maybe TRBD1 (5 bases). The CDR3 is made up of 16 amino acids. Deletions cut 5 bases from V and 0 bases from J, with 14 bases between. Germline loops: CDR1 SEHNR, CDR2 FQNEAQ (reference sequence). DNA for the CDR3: TGTGCCAGCAGCGGGCCCGGACAAATTAGCAATCAGCCCCAGCATTTT. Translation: CASSGPGQISNQPQHF. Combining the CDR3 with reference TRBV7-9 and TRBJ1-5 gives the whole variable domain DTGVSQNPRHKITKRGQNVTFRCDPISEHNRLYWYRQTLGQGPEFLTYFQNEAQLEKSRLLSDRFSAERPKGSFSTLEIQRTEQGDSAMYLCASSGPGQISNQPQHFGDGTRLSIL.

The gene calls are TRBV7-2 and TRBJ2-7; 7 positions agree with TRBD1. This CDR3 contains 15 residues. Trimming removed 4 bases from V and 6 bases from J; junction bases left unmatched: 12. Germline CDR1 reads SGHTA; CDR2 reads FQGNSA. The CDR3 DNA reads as TGTGCCAGCAGCTCTAGGCCGGGACAGCTATCCGAGCAGTACTTC. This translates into CASSSRPGQLSEQYF.

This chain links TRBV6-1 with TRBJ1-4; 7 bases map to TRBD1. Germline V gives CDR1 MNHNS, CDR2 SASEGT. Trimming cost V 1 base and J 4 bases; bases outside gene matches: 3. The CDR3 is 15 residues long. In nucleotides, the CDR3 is TGTGCCAGCAGTGAAGGACAGGGCTATAATGAAAAACTGTTTTTT. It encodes CASSEGQGYNEKLFF.

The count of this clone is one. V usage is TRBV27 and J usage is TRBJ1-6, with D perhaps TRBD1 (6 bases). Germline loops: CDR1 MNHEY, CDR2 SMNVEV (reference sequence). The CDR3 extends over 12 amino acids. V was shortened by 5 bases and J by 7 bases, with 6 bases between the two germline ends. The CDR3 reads CASSDRNSPLHF. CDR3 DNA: TGTGCCAGCAGTGACAGGAATTCACCCCTCCACTTT.